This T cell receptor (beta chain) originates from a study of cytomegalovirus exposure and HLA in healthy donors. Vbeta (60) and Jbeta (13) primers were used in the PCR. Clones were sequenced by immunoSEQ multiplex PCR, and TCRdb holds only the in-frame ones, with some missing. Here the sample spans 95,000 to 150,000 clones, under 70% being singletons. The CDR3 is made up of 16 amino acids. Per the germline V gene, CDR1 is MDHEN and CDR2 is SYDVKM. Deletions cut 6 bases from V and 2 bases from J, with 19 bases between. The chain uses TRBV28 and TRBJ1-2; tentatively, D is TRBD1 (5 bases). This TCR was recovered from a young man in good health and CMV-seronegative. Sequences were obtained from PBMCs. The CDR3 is CASSPQGPDENYGYTF. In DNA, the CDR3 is TGTGCCAGCAGCCCGCAGGGCCCCGATGAGAACTATGGCTACACCTTC.